Each of the 18 T cell receptor beta chains below was sequenced from the same sample in a study of blood T cell repertoires in COVID-19. Method: immunoSEQ multiplex PCR; TCRdb's copy keeps in-frame clones and lacks some. The table records roughly 91,000 clones, more than 65% of them present only once. What was sequenced was peripheral blood. The receptors shown here come from a man between 65 and 80 years old with acute or convalescent COVID-19.

This clone turned up a few times. The rearrangement links TRBV5-1 to TRBJ2-1; D is unclear. The V gene lost 1 base and the J gene lost 8 bases, with 4 bases spanning the gap. Germline loops: CDR1 SGHRS, CDR2 YFSETQ. This CDR3 region has 11 residues. The CDR3 sequence is CASSLYDEQFF. The CDR3 coding sequence is TGCGCCAGCAGCTTGTATGATGAGCAGTTCTTC.

The chain is built from TRBV3-1 (or the pseudogene TRBV3-2) and TRBJ1-3, with D perhaps TRBD1 (5 bases). Trimming cost V 4 bases and J 11 bases, with 15 bases left between them. Per germline, CDR1 LGHDT and CDR2 YNNKEL (reference sequence). CDR3 size: 13 residues. The CDR3 region is CASSRLSGGAIYF. The CDR3 DNA is TGTGCCAGCAGCCGTCTTAGCGGGGGGGCCATATATTTT.

This chain's CDR3 is CASSHSMTGPDTQYF. The CDR3 DNA reads TGTGCCAGCAGCCATTCTATGACAGGGCCGGATACGCAGTATTTT. The rearrangement uses TRBV3-1 (or the pseudogene TRBV3-2) and TRBJ2-3; 7 positions match TRBD1. Losses at the gene ends were 3 bases for V and 6 bases for J; bases not matched to a gene: 9. CDR1 LGHDT and CDR2 YNNKEL come from the germline V gene (reference sequence). CDR3 size: 15 residues.

The chain combines TRBV6-2 or TRBV6-3 with TRBJ2-1; 9 nucleotides agree with TRBD2. CDR3 size: 15 residues. Germline lookup yields CDR1 MNHEY and CDR2 SVGEGT. The V gene end was trimmed by 6 bases and the J gene end by 6 bases; junction bases not matched to a gene: 9. The DNA of the CDR3 is TGTGCCAGCAGCTCCGCGGGGGGGGACTTCAATGAGCAGTTCTTC. It encodes CASSSAGGDFNEQFF.

V is TRBV28 and J is TRBJ2-7; tentatively, D is TRBD1 (5 bases). The CDR3 totals 15 residues. CDR1 is MDHEN and CDR2 is SYDVKM in the germline V gene. Trimming removed 4 bases at V and 4 bases at J, with 17 bases between. The CDR3 loop is CASSSRGSWKYEQYF. The CDR3 region has the DNA TGTGCCAGCAGTTCTAGGGGTAGTTGGAAATACGAGCAGTACTTC.

In its sample, this clone was seen many times. The chain combines TRBV4-1 with TRBJ2-7, with D maybe TRBD2 (5 bases). The V and J ends lost 4 bases and 3 bases respectively, with 10 bases between them. In germline, CDR1 is MGHRA, CDR2 YSYEKL. This CDR3 spans 13 amino acids. CDR3 in amino acids: CASSPAGDYEQYF. The CDR3 bases are TGCGCCAGCAGCCCGGCCGGGGACTACGAGCAGTACTTC.

The chain recombines TRBV2 with TRBJ1-2, with 7 nucleotides matching TRBD1. With 5 bases clipped from V and 6 bases from J, the junction kept 6 bases outside the gene matches. Germline CDR1 is SNHLY and CDR2 is FYNNEI. CDR3 length equals 13 residues. The CDR3 reads CASSSGTENGYTF. CDR3 nucleotide sequence: TGTGCCAGCAGTTCCGGGACAGAAAATGGCTACACCTTC.

This clone was counted a few times. V is TRBV5-8 and J is TRBJ1-6; D unclear. The length of the CDR3 is 14 residues. The V end lost 1 base, the J end lost 9 bases, and 11 bases lay between the germline ends. Germline loops: CDR1 SGHTS, CDR2 YDEGEE. This CDR3 reads CASSLYSWLSPLHF. The CDR3 nucleotides are TGTGCCAGCAGCTTGTACAGCTGGCTTTCACCCCTCCACTTT.

As to this clone: Other DNA sequences in the sample encode the same CDR3. This chain joins TRBV7-2 and TRBJ2-5, with 10 bases matching TRBD1. Germline V gene lookup returns CDR1 SGHTA and CDR2 FQGNSA. V trimming: 5 bases; J trimming: 5 bases; junction bases outside the gene matches: 8. The CDR3 runs to 15 residues. CDR3 in amino acids: CASSSRQGARETQYF. The CDR3 DNA sequence: TGTGCCAGCAGCAGCCGACAGGGGGCGCGGGAGACCCAGTACTTC.

The chain recombines TRBV2 with TRBJ2-4; D may be TRBD2 (5 bases). CDR1 is SNHLY, CDR2 FYNNEI, per germline. Trimming left V 0 bases short and J 7 bases short, with 7 bases between. The CDR3 consists of 13 residues. The DNA for the CDR3 is TGTGCCAGCAGTGAAGCTAGCGTGAACATTCAGTACTTC. Translation: CASSEASVNIQYF.

The chain combines TRBV4-1 with TRBJ1-1, with D possibly being TRBD1 (5 bases). With 1 base removed from V and 5 bases from J, the gap between germline ends came to 11 bases. The CDR3 runs to 14 residues. Germline CDR1 MGHRA, CDR2 YSYEKL. The CDR3 coding sequence is TGCGCCAGCAGCCAAGGGGGGGGTTGGACTGAAGCTTTCTTT. Encoded protein: CASSQGGGWTEAFF.

The chain carries TRBV5-1 and TRBJ1-2; 12 positions agree with TRBD1. CDR1 and CDR2 from the germline V gene are SGHRS and YFSETQ. The CDR3 runs to 16 residues. V lost 4 bases and J lost 6; bases outside the gene matches: 10. The CDR3: CASSQRGQGAPDGYTF. The DNA of the CDR3 is TGCGCCAGCAGCCAGAGGGGACAGGGGGCGCCTGATGGCTACACCTTC.

The chain recombines TRBV7-9 with TRBJ2-1, with a possible D match to TRBD1 (5 bases). The CDR3 runs to 15 residues. Trimming removed 1 base at V and 0 bases at J, with 7 bases between. Germline values: CDR1 SEHNR, CDR2 FQNEAQ (reference sequence). CDR3 sequence reads: CASSLDRSSYNEQFF. CDR3 DNA sequence: TGTGCCAGCAGCTTAGACAGGAGCTCCTACAATGAGCAGTTCTTC.

The genes are TRBV6-5 and TRBJ2-2; 7 bases agree with TRBD1. V shed 7 bases, J shed 0 bases, and the junction held 5 bases outside the gene matches. CDR1 and CDR2 (germline): MNHEY, SVGAGI. This CDR3 contains 15 residues. CDR3 coding DNA: TGTGCCAGCACCGCCGACAGGGCGAACACCGGGGAGCTGTTTTTT. As protein: CASTADRANTGELFF.

The gene calls are TRBV6-6 and TRBJ2-2; 7 bases fit TRBD1. CDR1 MNHNY and CDR2 SVGAGI come from the germline V gene (reference sequence). V was pared by 5 bases and J by 4 bases, with 4 bases of the junction left unmatched. CDR3 length: 14 residues. CDR3 nucleotide sequence: TGTGCCAGCAGTCAGACAGGGTCCACCGGGGAGCTGTTTTTT. This codes for CASSQTGSTGELFF.

The V gene is TRBV2, the J gene TRBJ1-5; tentatively, D is TRBD1 (6 bases). Germline loops: CDR1 SNHLY, CDR2 FYNNEI. The CDR3 covers 14 residues. V gave up 6 bases and J gave up 3 bases, with 12 bases separating them. The CDR3 DNA reads as TGTGCCAGCAGACCCGGACAGAACAATCAGCCCCAGCATTTT. This codes for CASRPGQNNQPQHF.

The chain joins TRBV11-2 to TRBJ1-2, with D unclear. V was trimmed by 4 bases and J by 3 bases, leaving 9 bases between them. Germline V gene lookup returns CDR1 SGHAT and CDR2 FQNNGV. The CDR3 is 13 amino acids. CDR3 in amino acids: CASSSLRDYGYTF. The CDR3 DNA is TGTGCCAGCAGCTCCCTTCGGGACTATGGCTACACCTTC. The full variable domain, with the rest looked up from reference TRBV11-2 and TRBJ1-2, is EAGVAQSPRYKIIEKRQSVAFWCNPISGHATLYWYQQILGQGPKLLIQFQNNGVVDDSQLPKDRFSAERLKGVDSTLKIQPAKLEDSAVYLCASSSLRDYGYTFGSGTRLTVV.

J is TRBJ2-5 and V is TRBV2; 14 positions agree with TRBD2. The CDR3 is 17 amino acids. Germline V gene lookup returns CDR1 SNHLY and CDR2 FYNNEI. After removal of 5 bases from V and 5 bases from J, the junction contained 10 bases not matched to a gene. The CDR3 is CASSTGTSGGNGETQYF. As DNA, the CDR3 is TGTGCCAGCAGTACCGGGACTAGCGGGGGTAATGGGGAGACCCAGTACTTC.